A selection of T cell receptor beta chains follows, all from one sample in a study of OX40 agonist ivuxolimab in advanced cancers. Repertoires were generated with immunoSEQ multiplex PCR, while TCRdb's copy carries only in-frame clones and drops some. Of 44,000 or so clones listed, over 75% are singletons. The starting material was CD4+ or CD8+ T cells sorted from blood, obtained in a trial of the OX40 agonist ivuxolimab. The receptors stem from an adult with an advanced solid tumor such as melanoma, head and neck, liver or kidney cancer. The conserved cysteine and the conserved F or W are not part of the CDR3 here. Fields, in order: V gene, CDR3 protein.

V: TRBV13; CDR3: ASSRDYNEQF
V: TRBV29-1; CDR3: SVGEGGPLY
V: TRBV19; CDR3: ASSIGRGSIGELF
V: TRBV28; CDR3: ASSLLGQGNSPLH
V: TRBV18; CDR3: ASSPPSERSVGYT
V: TRBV4-1; CDR3: ASSRGEGQGSYEQY
V: TRBV30; CDR3: AWSPTRTTRPYEQY
V: TRBV27; CDR3: ASSFGMGEKLF
V: TRBV6-1; CDR3: ASSESSNQPQH
V: TRBV5-6; CDR3: ASSVRATVTPQH
V: TRBV7-9; CDR3: ASSPRTGGSYEQY
V: TRBV6-5; CDR3: ASSYGSQGGYGYT
V: TRBV19; CDR3: ASSPGRKGNQPQH
V: TRBV7-2; CDR3: ASSLFGVGEQY
V: TRBV7-9; CDR3: ASSGTGELF
V: TRBV2; CDR3: ASERGQPRGYT
V: TRBV7-8; CDR3: ASSLVGFYGYT
V: TRBV2; CDR3: ASSDTGGQNEQF
V: TRBV7-2; CDR3: ASSLGIGEGYT
V: TRBV5-4; CDR3: ASSLDGLAYNEQF
V: TRBV18; CDR3: ASSPPGRPETQY
V: TRBV7-6; CDR3: ASSLARAGDQF
V: TRBV10-3; CDR3: AIRPAGGSTYEQY
V: TRBV11-3; CDR3: ASSFLTGGHYEQY
V: TRBV7-2; CDR3: ASSQQDVRYNEQF
V: TRBV25-1; CDR3: ASSGGTITEAF
V: TRBV28; CDR3: ASTRGLINQPQH
V: TRBV2; CDR3: ASSGTIVSYEQY
V: TRBV19; CDR3: ASRDRGQNEKLF
V: TRBV9; CDR3: ASSVVYRGNYSNQPQH
V: TRBV5-4; CDR3: ASSSGGARIDEQF
V: TRBV19; CDR3: ASSNNTRQYNSPLH
V: TRBV23-1; CDR3: ASSQFGWRGRQETQY
V: TRBV2; CDR3: ASSTYNEQF
V: TRBV5-6; CDR3: ASSLFQVDYGYT
V: TRBV28; CDR3: ASSHSTGEGGYGYT
V: TRBV9; CDR3: ASSVVGQTFEQY
V: TRBV9; CDR3: ASSVEASGTQY
V: TRBV6-1; CDR3: ATLQQRNEAF